Listed below are T cell receptor beta chains from one sample, sequenced in a study of blood T cell repertoires in COVID-19. Sequenced by immunoSEQ multiplex PCR; TCRdb stores in-frame clones only, minus some. The sample comprises about 250,000 clones, around 88% of which are singletons, and 5.5% to 6.5% rests with the top ten. The sequencing sample was made of peripheral blood. The receptors shown here come from a woman of 80 years or more with COVID-19, enrolled during active disease. The CDR3 runs from the conserved cysteine through the conserved F or W. The D gene is left open where the match is weak. Size is stated for part of the rows, as once, few or many counts, or as a class when the clone is expanded.

D,size,J,length,V,CDR3,DNA
NA,NA,TRBJ1-1,14,TRBV10-3,CAIASGGSGTEAFF,TGTGCCATCGCGTCCGGGGGGAGTGGGACTGAAGCTTTCTTT
NA,NA,TRBJ2-3,12,TRBV5-1,CASSLGADTQYF,TGCGCCAGCAGCCTAGGGGCGGATACGCAGTATTTT
NA,NA,TRBJ2-2,14,TRBV5-1,CASSFQRGQRELFF,TGCGCCAGCAGCTTCCAGCGGGGACAAAGGGAGCTGTTTTTT
TRBD1,NA,TRBJ1-1,13,TRBV29-1,CSVEKTGDTEAFF,TGCAGCGTTGAGAAGACAGGGGACACTGAAGCTTTCTTT
NA,NA,TRBJ1-1,13,TRBV12-3/TRBV12-4,CASSLVGGGWAFF,TGTGCCAGCAGTTTAGTAGGTGGGGGGTGGGCTTTCTTT
NA,NA,TRBJ2-5,15,TRBV7-2,CASSLGVGGQETQYF,TGTGCCAGCAGCTTAGGCGTCGGGGGCCAAGAGACCCAGTACTTC
NA,NA,TRBJ2-3,11,TRBV20-1,CSAPRGDTQYF,TGCAGTGCGCCACGGGGGGATACGCAGTATTTT
TRBD2,NA,TRBJ2-3,16,TRBV6-1,CASSEAGRGAGDTQYF,TGTGCCAGCAGTGAAGCTGGGAGGGGTGCTGGAGATACGCAGTATTTT
NA,NA,TRBJ1-5,14,TRBV5-1,CASSLGHADQPQHF,TGCGCCAGCAGCCTAGGACATGCCGATCAGCCCCAGCATTTT
NA,NA,TRBJ1-1,14,TRBV3-1/TRBV3-2,CASSPGGKGAEAFF,TGTGCCAGCAGCCCCGGCGGCAAGGGGGCTGAAGCTTTCTTT
NA,NA,TRBJ1-2,12,TRBV6-5,CASGQLYYGYTF,TGTGCCAGCGGACAGTTATACTATGGCTACACCTTC
NA,NA,TRBJ1-5,14,TRBV7-9,CASSLEQIGQPQHF,TGTGCCAGCAGCTTAGAACAGATCGGTCAGCCCCAGCATTTT
NA,NA,TRBJ1-6,18,TRBV3-1/TRBV3-2,CASSGLNPISTHNSPLHF,TGTGCCAGCAGCGGGCTGAATCCCATTTCAACTCATAATTCACCCCTCCACTTT
NA,NA,TRBJ2-2,14,TRBV6-6,CASRAPINTGELFF,TGTGCCAGCAGGGCACCCATAAACACCGGGGAGCTGTTTTTT
NA,NA,TRBJ1-5,13,TRBV2,CASSGGSNQPQHF,TGTGCCAGCAGTGGAGGCAGCAATCAGCCCCAGCATTTT
NA,NA,TRBJ1-2,15,TRBV6-1,CASSDNYGTPRGYTF,TGTGCCAGCAGTGACAACTATGGTACACCCCGGGGCTACACCTTC
NA,NA,TRBJ1-4,13,TRBV5-8,CASSLGTNRAMFF,TGTGCCAGCAGCTTGGGGACGAACAGGGCTATGTTTTTT
TRBD1,NA,TRBJ1-1,15,TRBV19,CASREQGAQGTEAFF,TGTGCCAGTAGGGAACAGGGGGCGCAGGGCACTGAAGCTTTCTTT
NA,NA,TRBJ2-5,14,TRBV14,CASSLDTYQETQYF,TGTGCCAGCAGCCTTGACACGTACCAAGAGACCCAGTACTTC
NA,NA,TRBJ1-2,15,TRBV9,CASSVALGLADGYTF,TGTGCCAGCAGCGTAGCACTCGGACTGGCAGATGGCTACACCTTC
NA,NA,TRBJ2-1,15,TRBV28,CASRLRGGKYNEQFF,TGTGCCAGCAGACTCAGGGGTGGAAAATACAATGAGCAGTTCTTC
NA,NA,TRBJ1-4,12,TRBV6-5,CASRSGGEKLFF,TGTGCCAGCAGGTCCGGCGGGGAAAAACTGTTTTTT
NA,NA,TRBJ1-3,14,TRBV9,CASSAQLSGNTIYF,TGTGCCAGCAGCGCACAGCTTTCCGGAAACACCATATATTTT
TRBD1,NA,TRBJ1-3,17,TRBV5-1,CASSPGTGTSAGNTIYF,TGCGCCAGCAGCCCGGGGACAGGGACGTCTGCGGGAAACACCATATATTTT
NA,NA,TRBJ1-4,14,TRBV3-1/TRBV3-2,CASSLRQTVEKLFF,TGTGCCAGCAGCCTTAGACAGACGGTGGAAAAACTGTTTTTT
NA,NA,TRBJ1-2,12,TRBV5-1,CASSLGSYGYTF,TGCGCCAGCAGCTTGGGTAGCTATGGCTACACCTTC
NA,once,TRBJ2-5,14,TRBV7-9,CASSLVASAETQYF,TGTGCCAGCAGCTTAGTGGCTAGCGCCGAGACCCAGTACTTC
NA,NA,TRBJ1-6,14,TRBV6-4,CASRGGIIVSPLHF,TGTGCCAGCAGGGGGGGAATAATAGTGTCACCCCTCCACTTT
NA,NA,TRBJ2-2,14,TRBV13,CASRSTGNTGELFF,TGTGCCAGCAGATCTACAGGGAACACCGGGGAGCTGTTTTTT
TRBD1,NA,TRBJ1-5,16,TRBV18,CASSPERTQGGQPQHF,TGTGCCAGCTCACCGGAACGGACACAGGGGGGTCAGCCCCAGCATTTT
NA,few,TRBJ1-6,16,TRBV7-9,CASSSIGGAGNSPLHF,TGTGCCAGCAGCTCGATAGGGGGGGCAGGTAATTCACCCCTCCACTTT
TRBD1,NA,TRBJ2-3,15,TRBV28,CASSLPTGDTDTQYF,TGTGCCAGCAGTTTACCGACAGGGGACACAGATACGCAGTATTTT
NA,NA,TRBJ1-2,15,TRBV21-1,CASPKGRGLNYGYTF,TGTGCCAGCCCCAAGGGCAGGGGGCTTAACTATGGCTACACCTTC
TRBD2,NA,TRBJ2-3,17,TRBV3-1/TRBV3-2,CASSQDGSGGLTDTQYF,TGTGCCAGCAGCCAAGACGGTAGCGGGGGTCTCACAGATACGCAGTATTTT
TRBD1,few,TRBJ1-3,14,TRBV11-2,CASSLGTAGNTIYF,TGTGCCAGCAGCTTGGGGACAGCCGGAAACACCATATATTTT
NA,NA,TRBJ1-2,15,TRBV19,CASSIVGGTNYGYTF,TGTGCCAGTAGTATCGTTGGAGGGACGAACTATGGCTACACCTTC
TRBD1,NA,TRBJ2-2,16,TRBV6-5,CASSYSWTGNTGELFF,TGTGCCAGCAGTTACTCGTGGACAGGGAACACCGGGGAGCTGTTTTTT
NA,NA,TRBJ1-6,12,TRBV30,CAFGQPNSPLHF,TGTGCCTTTGGACAGCCGAATTCACCCCTCCACTTT
NA,NA,TRBJ2-1,14,TRBV5-1,CASSLGGAAGEQFF,TGCGCCAGCAGCTTGGGCGGAGCGGCTGGGGAGCAGTTCTTC
NA,few,TRBJ1-1,12,TRBV28,CASSLRNTEAFF,TGTGCCAGCAGTTTGAGGAACACTGAAGCTTTCTTT
TRBD1,NA,TRBJ1-3,16,TRBV18,CASSPPGQHSGNTIYF,TGTGCCAGCTCACCACCGGGACAGCACTCTGGAAACACCATATATTTT
TRBD1,once,TRBJ1-5,14,TRBV6-4,CASSATGGAQPQHF,TGTGCCAGCAGTGCCACAGGGGGTGCTCAGCCCCAGCATTTT
TRBD1,NA,TRBJ1-2,14,TRBV28,CASSLEQGAYGYTF,TGTGCCAGCAGTTTAGAGCAGGGGGCCTATGGCTACACCTTC
TRBD2,NA,TRBJ2-1,15,TRBV11-2,CASSFGGGESDEQFF,TGTGCCAGCAGCTTCGGTGGGGGGGAGTCGGATGAGCAGTTCTTC